The 28 T cell receptor beta chains below were found in one sample sequenced in a study of blood T cell repertoires in COVID-19. The table came from immunoSEQ multiplex PCR; TCRdb's copy has only in-frame clones and leaves some out. The table shows about 25,000 clones, with 70% to 90% occurring only once. Sequenced material: peripheral blood. The source of these receptors is a man in his 70s with acute or convalescent COVID-19.

The gene calls are TRBV10-2 and TRBJ2-3, with TRBD2 as a possible D gene (6 bases). Looked up from germline, CDR1 is WSHSY and CDR2 is SAAADI. The CDR3 length is 16 residues. Trimming removed 8 bases from V and 4 bases from J, with 22 bases in between. The CDR3: CASHDRGGLDSDTQYF. The DNA of the CDR3 is TGCGCCAGCCATGACCGTGGAGGGCTTGACTCAGATACGCAGTATTTT.

The chain employs TRBV5-1 and TRBJ2-5; 16 bases fit TRBD2. The trim removed 5 bases at V and 3 bases at J, leaving 7 bases unmatched. CDR3 length equals 17 residues. Germline V CDR1 and CDR2: SGHRS, YFSETQ. This CDR3 is CASRDPGLAGGKETQYF. The CDR3 region has the DNA TGCGCCAGCAGAGATCCGGGACTAGCGGGGGGGAAAGAGACCCAGTACTTC.

The J gene is TRBJ2-2, the V gene TRBV28; 14 nucleotides align to TRBD2. The V gene's germline CDR1 is MDHEN and CDR2 SYDVKM. This CDR3 spans 19 amino acids. V shed 4 bases, J shed 0 bases, and the junction held 7 bases outside the gene matches. CDR3 residues: CASSWPGLAGATNTGELFF. As DNA, the CDR3 is TGTGCCAGCAGTTGGCCGGGACTAGCGGGAGCAACGAACACCGGGGAGCTGTTTTTT.

This clone was recorded once. The J gene is TRBJ2-5, the V gene TRBV5-1, with D perhaps matching TRBD2 (5 bases). Per germline, CDR1 SGHRS and CDR2 YFSETQ. The CDR3 has 16 amino acids. CDR3 bases: TGCTCTAAAGGAGGACTCCGACGAGGTGATCAAGAGACCCAGTACTTC. Translation: CSKGGLRRGDQETQYF.

The chain uses TRBV2 and TRBJ1-4; D is possibly TRBD1 (5 bases). The V gene's germline CDR1 is SNHLY and CDR2 FYNNEI. The CDR3 spans 13 residues. Deletions cut 9 bases from V and 4 bases from J, with 12 bases between. The CDR3 region is CASSVGGNEKLFF. CDR3 nucleotides: TGTGCCAGTTCCGTGGGGGGTAATGAAAAACTGTTTTTT.

The CDR3 DNA sequence: TGTGCCAGCAGCTTGTCCGGCTGGGGACAGGGCTCTGGAAACACCATATATTTT. Its protein product is CASSLSGWGQGSGNTIYF. J is TRBJ1-3 and V is TRBV5-6; TRBD1 matches 9 bases. The CDR3 length is 18 residues. Per the germline V gene, CDR1 is SGHDT and CDR2 is YYEEEE. V dropped 1 base and J dropped 0; count of bases not matched to a gene: 8.

In this sample, this clone turned up once. The chain employs TRBV10-1 and TRBJ1-1; maybe TRBD1 (5 bases). Looked up from germline, CDR1 is WNHNN and CDR2 is SYGVQD (reference sequence). The CDR3 is 14 residues long. V was pared by 4 bases and J by 4 bases, with 13 bases between. CDR3 nucleotides: TGCGCCAGCAGTGCCAGGGCGGGGGTCACTGAAGCTTTCTTT. Translation gives CASSARAGVTEAFF.

The V gene is TRBV5-1, the J gene TRBJ1-3, with D unresolved. The length of the CDR3 is 16 residues. The germline gives CDR1 SGHRS, CDR2 YFSETQ. The V end lost 2 bases, the J end lost 0 bases, and 12 bases lay between the germline ends. CDR3 coding DNA: TGCGCCAGCAGCTTCGGTCCGGGTAGCTCTGGAAACACCATATATTTT. Its translation is CASSFGPGSSGNTIYF.

The chain has TRBV5-5 and TRBJ1-6; TRBD1 agrees at 7 bases. CDR1 SGHKS and CDR2 YYEKEE come from the germline V gene (reference sequence). V trimming: 0 bases; J trimming: 10 bases; junction bases outside the gene matches: 4. The CDR3 length is 14 residues. The CDR3: CASSLGQGGSPLHF. The DNA for the CDR3 is TGTGCCAGCAGCTTGGGACAGGGAGGATCACCCCTCCACTTT.

CDR3 coding DNA: TGTGCCAGCAGCCCCGGACGACTAGCGGGAGTTCAGTTCTTC. This gives the protein CASSPGRLAGVQFF. The rearrangement joins TRBV7-3 to TRBJ2-1, with 12 nucleotides matching TRBD2. With 5 bases clipped from V and 13 bases from J, the junction kept 9 bases outside the gene matches. Germline CDR1 is SGHTA and CDR2 is FQGTGA. The CDR3 totals 14 residues. The full variable domain, completed using reference TRBV7-3 and TRBJ2-1, is GAGVSQTPSNKVTEKGKYVELRCDPISGHTALYWYRQSLGQGPEFLIYFQGTGAADDSGLPNDRFFAVRPEGSVSTLKIQRTERGDSAVYLCASSPGRLAGVQFFGPGTRLTVL.

This rearrangement joins TRBV5-1 to TRBJ2-1, with 7 bases lining up with TRBD1. The ends lost 3 bases at V and 7 bases at J; junction bases unmatched: 10. The CDR3 sequence is 15 residues long. Germline CDR1 is SGHRS and CDR2 is YFSETQ. The DNA for the CDR3 is TGCGCCAGCAGCTCCGGGACAGCTACTTCTAATGAGCAGTTCTTC. Protein product: CASSSGTATSNEQFF.

The V call is TRBV3-1 (or the pseudogene TRBV3-2), the J call TRBJ2-6; 9 nucleotides line up with TRBD1. Unmatched junction bases numbered 6, after V lost 6 bases and J lost 0 bases. The CDR3 is made up of 17 amino acids. The germline V gene has CDR1 LGHDT and CDR2 YNNKEL (reference sequence). The CDR3: CASRSGTGSSGANVLTF. The CDR3 DNA is TGTGCCAGCAGGTCCGGGACAGGGAGCTCTGGGGCCAACGTCCTGACTTTC.

This chain connects TRBV2 to TRBJ1-1; D perhaps matches TRBD1 (6 bases). The V gene's germline CDR1 is SNHLY and CDR2 FYNNEI. The V end lost 9 bases, the J end lost 0 bases, and 20 bases lay between the germline ends. The CDR3 runs 16 residues. The CDR3 nucleotides are TGTGCCAGTACTACAGGGTTATCGGGCTTGAACACTGAAGCTTTCTTT. The encoded protein is CASTTGLSGLNTEAFF.

The chain couples TRBV11-3 to TRBJ2-1; D gene uncertain. The ends were cut back, 5 bases at V and 8 bases at J, with 13 bases in the middle. CDR3 length equals 13 residues. Germline V gene data show CDR1 as SGHNT and CDR2 as YENEEA. The CDR3 reads CASSRTLGYEQFF. CDR3 DNA: TGTGCCAGCAGCCGCACCCTCGGGTATGAGCAGTTCTTC.

The chain combines TRBV28 with TRBJ2-1, with 12 bases lining up with TRBD2. The germline gives CDR1 MDHEN, CDR2 SYDVKM. V shed 1 base and J 9 bases; nucleotides not matched to a gene: 7. The CDR3 consists of 16 residues. The DNA of the CDR3 is TGTGCCAGCAGTTTATCGCTACTAGCGGGAGGCGGTGAGCAGTTCTTC. This encodes CASSLSLLAGGGEQFF.

The V and J genes are TRBV27 and TRBJ2-4; perhaps TRBD2 as D (6 bases). CDR1 is MNHEY, CDR2 SMNVEV, per germline (reference sequence). V lost 5 bases to trimming and J lost 2 bases, with 16 bases between them. The CDR3 has 16 residues. The DNA for the CDR3 is TGTGCCAGCAGTGCGATACTGGGGGGTCCCAAAAACATTCAGTACTTC. This gives the protein CASSAILGGPKNIQYF.

The chain recombines TRBV5-6 with TRBJ1-4; D perhaps matches TRBD1 (6 bases). This CDR3 comprises 15 residues. CDR1 SGHDT and CDR2 YYEEEE come from the germline V gene. With 4 bases removed from V and 10 bases from J, the gap between germline ends came to 20 bases. The CDR3 sequence: CASSPSGQNRGKLFF. The CDR3 nucleotides read TGTGCCAGCAGCCCCTCCGGACAGAATAGGGGAAAACTGTTTTTT.

This clone has more than one count but fewer than ten. The gene calls are TRBV19 and TRBJ1-1; 7 bases are shared with TRBD1. The germline V gene has CDR1 LNHDA and CDR2 SQIVND (reference sequence). This CDR3 has 15 amino acids. The V gene end was trimmed by 1 base and the J gene end by 5 bases; junction bases not matched to a gene: 7. The CDR3 protein is CASSIVDDRVTEAFF. The DNA for the CDR3 is TGTGCCAGTAGTATAGTGGATGACAGGGTGACTGAAGCTTTCTTT.

This clone was seen just once. The chain joins TRBV10-3 to TRBJ2-7; D may be TRBD1 (6 bases). This CDR3 comprises 13 residues. The germline V gene has CDR1 ENHRY and CDR2 SYGVKD. Trimming left V 6 bases short and J 1 base short, with 10 bases between. CDR3 protein: CAISLDSSYEQYF. The CDR3 coding sequence is TGTGCCATCAGCCTGGACAGTTCCTACGAGCAGTACTTC.

This chain's CDR3 is CASSQGWGNQPQHF. DNA for the CDR3: TGTGCCAGTAGTCAGGGTTGGGGCAATCAGCCCCAGCATTTT. The chain links TRBV19 to TRBJ1-5; possibly TRBD1 for D (5 bases). The CDR3 spans 14 residues. Germline V gene lookup returns CDR1 LNHDA and CDR2 SQIVND (reference sequence). The V end lost 5 bases, the J end lost 2 bases, and 10 bases lay between the germline ends.

The chain joins TRBV4-1 to TRBJ1-2, with 7 bases aligning to TRBD1. Germline V CDR1 and CDR2: MGHRA, YSYEKL. V lost 3 bases, J lost 3 bases, and 10 bases stayed unmatched. CDR3 size: 16 residues. CDR3 nucleotides: TGCGCCAGCAGCCAGGGGTGGTCGCAGGGGGACTATGGCTACACCTTC. Protein sequence: CASSQGWSQGDYGYTF.

The chain recombines TRBV7-8 with TRBJ1-5; 7 nucleotides agree with TRBD1. This CDR3 region has 17 residues. Germline CDR1 and CDR2: SGHVS and FQNEAQ. With 4 bases clipped from V and 0 bases from J, the junction kept 9 bases outside the gene matches. The CDR3 DNA follows: TGTGCCAGCAGCTCGCGAGGACAGGCGTATAGCAATCAGCCCCAGCATTTT. It encodes CASSSRGQAYSNQPQHF.

This chain joins TRBV7-2 and TRBJ2-5; 7 bases are a match to TRBD1. CDR3 length: 14 amino acids. J lost 2 bases, V lost 5 bases, and 5 bases had no gene match. Per the germline V gene, CDR1 is SGHTA and CDR2 is FQGNSA. The CDR3 coding sequence is TGTGCCAGCAGCCGGGACAGACGACAAGAGACCCAGTACTTC. Translating it yields CASSRDRRQETQYF. The complete variable domain, with remaining parts taken from reference TRBV7-2 and TRBJ2-5, reads GAGVSQSPSNKVTEKGKDVELRCDPISGHTALYWYRQSLGQGLEFLIYFQGNSAPDKSGLPSDRFSAERTGGSVSTLTIQRTQQEDSAVYLCASSRDRRQETQYFGPGTRLLVL.

The genes are TRBV4-1 and TRBJ2-2; D is unclear. Trimming stripped 0 bases from V and 5 bases from J, with 4 bases between. This CDR3 comprises 13 residues. CDR1 and CDR2 (germline): MGHRA, YSYEKL. The CDR3 region is CASSQDQTGELFF. CDR3 bases: TGCGCCAGCAGCCAAGATCAGACCGGGGAGCTGTTTTTT.

CDR3 loop: CASSEGGDYGYTF. The CDR3 DNA sequence: TGTGCCAGCAGTGAAGGAGGGGACTATGGCTACACCTTC. The V gene is TRBV6-4, the J gene TRBJ1-2, with D possibly matching TRBD1 (5 bases). V lost 3 bases and J 3 bases, leaving 8 bases between the germline ends. The CDR3 contains 13 residues. CDR1 and CDR2 (germline): MRHNA, SNTAGT.

The chain couples TRBV15 to TRBJ2-1; D gene uncertain. The V gene's germline CDR1 is LNHNV and CDR2 YYDKDF (reference sequence). Deletions cut 3 bases from V and 10 bases from J, with 13 bases between. The CDR3 covers 13 residues. CDR3 sequence reads: CATSRVTPPEQFF. Written as DNA, the CDR3 is TGTGCCACCAGCAGGGTGACTCCACCGGAGCAGTTCTTC.

The chain joins TRBV10-1 to TRBJ1-2; 9 positions agree with TRBD1. The CDR3 spans 15 residues. The J segment lost 7 bases and the V segment lost 0 bases, leaving 6 bases of the junction unmatched. CDR1 is WNHNN and CDR2 is SYGVQD in the germline V gene (reference sequence). The CDR3 DNA reads as TGCGCCAGCAGTGAGTCGCGGGGGACAGGGTCTGGCTACACCTTC. Translation: CASSESRGTGSGYTF.

The V call is TRBV29-1, the J call TRBJ2-7, with D perhaps matching TRBD2 (7 bases). The length of the CDR3 is 13 residues. V was trimmed by 3 bases and J by 11 bases, leaving 20 bases between them. CDR1 is SQVTM and CDR2 is ANQGSEA in the germline V gene. CDR3 DNA: TGCAGCGTTGACCTGGGGGCTAGCGGAGAAGAGTACTTC. This codes for CSVDLGASGEEYF.